Each of the 12 T cell receptor beta chains below was sequenced from the same sample in a study of blood T cells in healthy people across ages (dated by TCRdb to 2015 to 2017). Libraries came from 5' RACE. For sequencing, an Illumina HiSeq 2500 was employed. A second 7 to 11 cycle PCR used a sample-barcoded 5' primer and a J-beta primer mix. In TCRdb, the public reads were trimmed at Q25 with fastp and aligned with MiXCR, with productive beta chains retained. Rows merge per CDR3 protein into single entries with the most common DNA and genes. For this sample there are some 1,500,000 distinct CDR3 sequences; 42% appear just once. The ten largest clonotypes hold roughly 3.7% of the sample. Sequenced material: blood. All receptors come from a woman between 18 and 30 years old in good health.

Comment on this clonotype: The conserved phenylalanine or tryptophan is not found at the CDR3 terminus, so this likely reflects a read error. V and J are TRBV7-2 and TRBJ2-4; D may be TRBD2 (6 bases). V lost 0 bases and J lost 2, with 8 bases in between. There are 15 residues in the CDR3. Germline CDR1 is SGHTA and CDR2 is FQGNSA. CDR3 sequence (DNA): TGTGCCAGCAGCTTAGCAGCGGGTCCCAAAAACATTCAGTACTTG. Its translation: CASSLAAGPKNIQYL.

This clonotype has just a few counts. The chain uses TRBV12-3 or TRBV12-4 and TRBJ2-5; 8 bases agree with TRBD1. This CDR3 is built from 16 residues. V was pared by 7 bases and J by 1 base, with 11 bases of the junction left unmatched. The DNA for the CDR3 is TGTGCCAGCAAACCCTGGACAGGGACCATCCAAGAGACCCAGTACTTC. It specifies CASKPWTGTIQETQYF.

This clonotype turned up a few times. The chain joins TRBV12-3 or TRBV12-4 to TRBJ1-2; TRBD1 might be the D (6 bases). CDR3 length: 14 residues. With 2 bases removed from V and 6 bases from J, the gap between germline ends came to 13 bases. The CDR3 loop is CASSLRGGWDGYTF. The CDR3 DNA follows: TGTGCCAGCAGTTTAAGGGGGGGCTGGGATGGCTACACCTTC.

In this sample, this clonotype turned up a few times. The chain joins TRBV20-1 to TRBJ2-6, with D perhaps TRBD1 (5 bases). This CDR3 is built from 20 residues. The germline V gene has CDR1 DFQATT and CDR2 SNEGSKA (reference sequence). Trimming cost V 2 bases and J 0 bases, with 23 bases left between them. Written as DNA, the CDR3 is TGCAGTGCTAGACTCCCGGGCAGGGCCCATTATAGCTCTGGGGCCAACGTCCTGACTTTC. The encoded protein is CSARLPGRAHYSSGANVLTF.

The rearrangement joins TRBV6-5 to TRBJ1-6, with D perhaps TRBD1 (5 bases). Germline CDR1 and CDR2: MNHEY and SVGAGI. This CDR3 region has 15 residues. Trimming removed 2 bases from V and 7 bases from J, with 12 bases in between. CDR3 region: CASSYGRVGNSPLHF. In DNA form, the CDR3 reads TGTGCCAGCAGTTACGGCAGGGTTGGGAATTCACCCCTCCACTTT.

CDR3 coding DNA: TGTGCCAGCAGTGAATTCACAGGTAGCGGCTACAATGAGCAGTTCTTC. It yields the protein CASSEFTGSGYNEQFF. This chain uses TRBV6-1 with TRBJ2-1; D perhaps matches TRBD2 (6 bases). CDR1 MNHNS and CDR2 SASEGT come from the germline V gene. The CDR3 totals 16 residues. The V end was cut by 2 bases, the J end by 3 bases, with 14 bases between.

The chain joins TRBV7-9 to TRBJ2-1; D is unresolved. CDR3 length: 13 amino acids. With 5 bases removed from V and 8 bases from J, the gap between germline ends came to 13 bases. Germline CDR1 reads SEHNR; CDR2 reads FQNEAQ (reference sequence). CDR3: CASSADQDDEQFF. For the CDR3, the DNA is TGTGCCAGCAGCGCGGACCAGGATGATGAGCAGTTCTTC.

The V and J genes are TRBV20-1 and TRBJ2-2, with a tentative D call TRBD2 (6 bases). V was cut by 1 base and J by 4 bases, with 13 bases left in between. Germline values: CDR1 DFQATT, CDR2 SNEGSKA (reference sequence). There are 15 residues in the CDR3. The CDR3 loop reads CSARVAGPGTGELFF. The DNA of the CDR3 is TGCAGTGCTAGAGTGGCGGGGCCGGGCACCGGGGAGCTGTTTTTT.

A few counts support this clonotype. The J gene is TRBJ2-5, the V gene TRBV7-9, with 9 bases that match TRBD1. The V gene's germline CDR1 is SEHNR and CDR2 FQNEAQ (reference sequence). The length of the CDR3 is 15 residues. V was clipped by 6 bases and J by 6 bases; unmatched bases: 11. For the CDR3, the DNA is TGTGCCAGCAGGCCCCCGGGACAGGGTTTCCAGACCCAGTACTTC. Protein sequence: CASRPPGQGFQTQYF.

This clonotype has more than one count but fewer than ten. The chain is built from TRBV18 and TRBJ2-3; 8 bases align to TRBD1. The germline V gene has CDR1 KGHSH and CDR2 LQKENI. The CDR3 is 15 residues long. V lost 2 bases to trimming and J lost 5 bases; unmatched junction nucleotides: 6. CDR3 protein: CASSPGQGQQDTQYF. For the CDR3, the DNA is TGTGCCAGCTCACCAGGACAGGGCCAACAAGATACGCAGTATTTT.

This clonotype was observed a few times. The chain has TRBV10-3 and TRBJ1-2; D might be TRBD1 (6 bases). The CDR3 extends over 14 amino acids. V was clipped by 4 bases and J by 2 bases, with 11 bases between them. CDR1 is ENHRY and CDR2 is SYGVKD in the germline V gene. CDR3 bases: TGTGCCATCAGTGCGCAGGGGTGGAACTATGGCTACACCTTC. Translated: CAISAQGWNYGYTF.

About this clonotype itself: A much larger clonotype is one base distant, so this may be a read error. This sequence joins TRBV2 and TRBJ2-4; no reliable D call. The J call is in doubt because the DNA end fits TRBJ2-7 better. The CDR3 extends over 11 amino acids. Germline V lookup: CDR1 SNHLY, CDR2 FYNNEI. DNA of the CDR3: TGTGCCAACAGCCCAACCTACGAGCAGTACTTC. The encoded protein is CANSPTYEQYF.